This is a list of T cell receptor beta chains from one sample in a study of blood T cell repertoires in COVID-19. Measured with immunoSEQ multiplex PCR; TCRdb has only the in-frame clones, and not every one. The profile shows about 40,000 clones, roughly 80% of them singletons. The source material was peripheral blood. The origin of the receptors is a man aged 45-60 years with active or convalescent COVID-19. CDR3s include the opening cysteine and the closing phenylalanine or tryptophan. Each record gives: V gene, J gene, clone size, D gene, CDR3 DNA, CDR3 protein. The D gene is left open where the match is weak. Some rows have no size entry. The others give once, few or many, or a class for an expanded clone.

TRBV6-2/TRBV6-3,TRBJ2-5,NA,TRBD2,TGTGCCAGCAGTTACTCGCATGGGGGGGACGAGACCCAGTACTTC,CASSYSHGGDETQYF
TRBV27,TRBJ2-3,NA,NA,TGTGCCAGCAGTCCAAGACATTCAAGCACAGATACGCAGTATTTT,CASSPRHSSTDTQYF
TRBV7-2,TRBJ1-1,once,NA,TGTGCCAGCAGCTTTACCAGGGCATTCTTCACTGAAGCTTTCTTT,CASSFTRAFFTEAFF
TRBV3-1/TRBV3-2,TRBJ2-5,NA,TRBD2,TGTGCCAGCAGCCAACCCAGCGGGGGGGAGACCCAGTACTTC,CASSQPSGGETQYF
TRBV13,TRBJ1-2,NA,NA,TGTGCCAGCAGCCCCCCCGCGGGGGGTGCTAACTATGGCTACACCTTC,CASSPPAGGANYGYTF
TRBV6-5,TRBJ1-1,once,TRBD1,TGTGCCAGCAGTCGGGACAGGGGGTCTGAAGCTTTCTTT,CASSRDRGSEAFF
TRBV19,TRBJ2-5,NA,NA,TGTGCCAGTAGTATATTTTCACCAGCCGCGGGGACCCAGTACTTC,CASSIFSPAAGTQYF
TRBV7-2,TRBJ2-5,NA,NA,TGTGCCAGCAGCTTAGCGGCTAACCCCAGGGAGACCCAGTACTTC,CASSLAANPRETQYF
TRBV3-1/TRBV3-2,TRBJ1-6,NA,NA,TGTGCCAGCAGCCAAGGCAGCTCCTATAATTCACCCCTCCACTTT,CASSQGSSYNSPLHF
TRBV6-5,TRBJ2-2,once,TRBD2,TGTGCCAGCAGTTCGGGACTAGTCGGGGACACCGGGGAGCTGTTTTTT,CASSSGLVGDTGELFF
TRBV29-1,TRBJ1-1,NA,TRBD1,TGCAGCGTCCTTCGACAGGGAACTGAAGCTTTCTTT,CSVLRQGTEAFF
TRBV28,TRBJ2-5,NA,TRBD1,TGTGCCAGCAGTTTAGGAGGACAGGGAGCTGGAGAGACCCAGTACTTC,CASSLGGQGAGETQYF
TRBV11-2,TRBJ2-5,NA,TRBD2,TGTGCCAGCAGCTTTGGACTAGGCGGGGAGACCCAGTACTTC,CASSFGLGGETQYF
TRBV9,TRBJ1-2,NA,NA,TGTGCCAGCAGCGTGAACAGCTATGGCTACACCTTC,CASSVNSYGYTF
TRBV10-2,TRBJ1-3,few,NA,TGCGCCAGCAAGCAGACAGTGGACTCTGGAAACACCATATATTTT,CASKQTVDSGNTIYF
TRBV7-6,TRBJ2-7,few,TRBD1,TGTGCCAGCAGCTCTTATAAGGGGAACAGGGGCGAGGGCGAGCAGTACTTC,CASSSYKGNRGEGEQYF
TRBV25-1,TRBJ2-7,NA,NA,TGTGCCAGCACAGAGAGCGGGCTACCTTACGAGCAGTACTTC,CASTESGLPYEQYF
TRBV28,TRBJ1-5,NA,TRBD1,TGTGCCAGCACTGTCACAGGGGGCGGGCAGCCCCAGCATTTT,CASTVTGGGQPQHF
TRBV2,TRBJ1-5,NA,NA,TGTGCCAGCACGAGGGAGGACAATCAGCCCCAGCATTTT,CASTREDNQPQHF
TRBV3-1/TRBV3-2,TRBJ1-2,NA,NA,TGTGCCAGCAGCCCCAGACAGAATAACTATGGCTACACCTTC,CASSPRQNNYGYTF
TRBV18,TRBJ2-2,NA,NA,TGTGCCAGCTCACCCGGCCAGGGCACCGGGGAGCTGTTTTTT,CASSPGQGTGELFF
TRBV13,TRBJ2-4,NA,TRBD2,TGTGCCAGCAGCTTATCGGCTAGCGGGGGGGCCCAGGTGGCCAAAAACATTCAGTACTTC,CASSLSASGGAQVAKNIQYF
TRBV18,TRBJ1-3,NA,NA,TGTGCCAGCTCATCATCCGGACTCTCTGGAAACACCATATATTTT,CASSSSGLSGNTIYF
TRBV27,TRBJ2-1,NA,NA,TGTGCCAGCAGTTTATCACCGTCTTCGGGTGAGCAGTTCTTC,CASSLSPSSGEQFF
TRBV4-1,TRBJ2-3,NA,NA,TGCGCCAGCAGCCAATTGAGGGTCGGGGGAGATACGCAGTATTTT,CASSQLRVGGDTQYF
TRBV2,TRBJ2-2,NA,NA,TGTGCCAGCAGTGCGGCAGGGCAAGGGACCGGGGAGCTGTTTTTT,CASSAAGQGTGELFF
TRBV2,TRBJ2-2,once,TRBD1,TGTGCCAGCAGTCCACGACAGGGACGTGTGGGGGAGCTGTTTTTT,CASSPRQGRVGELFF
TRBV5-6,TRBJ2-1,NA,NA,TGTGCCAGCGGGGGGGCTCGGGAGCAGTTCTTC,CASGGAREQFF
TRBV28,TRBJ1-2,few,TRBD1,TGTGCCAGCAGCCCGACAGGGGGCAAAAATGGCTACACCTTC,CASSPTGGKNGYTF
TRBV7-2,TRBJ1-1,NA,NA,TGTGCCAGCAGCTATTCGAGTCGGGGTTTGACTGAAGCTTTCTTT,CASSYSSRGLTEAFF
TRBV10-1,TRBJ1-1,NA,TRBD1,TGCGCCAGCAGTGACCGGGACAGGGAGTTTGGAGCTTTCTTT,CASSDRDREFGAFF
TRBV30,TRBJ1-2,NA,NA,TGTGCCTGGAGTTTAGGGACGGGACACAACTATGGCTACACCTTC,CAWSLGTGHNYGYTF
TRBV29-1,TRBJ2-7,NA,NA,TGCAGCGTTGAGGGGGCCCTAGGGTACGAGCAGTACTTC,CSVEGALGYEQYF